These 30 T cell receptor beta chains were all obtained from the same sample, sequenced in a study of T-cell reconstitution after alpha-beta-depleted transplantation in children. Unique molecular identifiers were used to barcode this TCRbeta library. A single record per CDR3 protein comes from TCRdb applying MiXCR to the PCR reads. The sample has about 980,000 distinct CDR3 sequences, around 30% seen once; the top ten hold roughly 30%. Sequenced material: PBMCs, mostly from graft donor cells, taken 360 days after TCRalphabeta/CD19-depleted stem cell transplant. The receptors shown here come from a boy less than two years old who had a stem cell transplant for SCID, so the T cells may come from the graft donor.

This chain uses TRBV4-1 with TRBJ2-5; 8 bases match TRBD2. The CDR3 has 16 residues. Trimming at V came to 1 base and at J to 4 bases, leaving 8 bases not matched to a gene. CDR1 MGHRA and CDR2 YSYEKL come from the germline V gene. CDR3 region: CASSQVERGRAETQYF. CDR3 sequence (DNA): TGCGCCAGCAGCCAAGTTGAGCGGGGGAGAGCAGAGACCCAGTACTTC.

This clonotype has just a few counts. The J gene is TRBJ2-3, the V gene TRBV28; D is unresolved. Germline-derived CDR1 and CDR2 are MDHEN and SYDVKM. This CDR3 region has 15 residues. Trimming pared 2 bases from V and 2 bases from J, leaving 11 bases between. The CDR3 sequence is CASSLPVGITDTQYF. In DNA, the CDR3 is TGTGCCAGCAGTTTACCTGTAGGAATCACAGATACGCAGTATTTT. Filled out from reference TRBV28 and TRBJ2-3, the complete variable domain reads DVKVTQSSRYLVKRTGEKVFLECVQDMDHENMFWYRQDPGLGLRLIYFSYDVKMKEKGDIPEGYSVSREKKERFSLILESASTNQTSMYLCASSLPVGITDTQYFGPGTRLTVL.

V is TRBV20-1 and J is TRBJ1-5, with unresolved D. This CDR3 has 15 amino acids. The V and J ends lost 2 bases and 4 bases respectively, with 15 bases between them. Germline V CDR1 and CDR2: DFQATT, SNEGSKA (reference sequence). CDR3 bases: TGCAGTGCTAGATCTGAGCGGGTACGGAATCAGCCCCAGCATTTT. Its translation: CSARSERVRNQPQHF.

CDR3: CSVASPGPHSGYTF. CDR3 sequence (DNA): TGCAGCGTTGCATCACCGGGCCCTCATTCGGGCTACACCTTC. The V call is TRBV29-1, the J call TRBJ1-2; D is unclear. Germline V CDR1 and CDR2: SQVTM, ANQGSEA. The CDR3 is 14 residues long. Deletions cut 4 bases from V and 8 bases from J, with 20 bases between. Using reference TRBV29-1 and TRBJ1-2 for the parts outside the CDR3, the full variable domain is SAVISQKPSRDICQRGTSLTIQCQVDSQVTMMFWYRQQPGQSLTLIATANQGSEATYESGFVIDKFPISRPNLTFSTLTVSNMSPEDSSIYLCSVASPGPHSGYTFGSGTRLTVV.

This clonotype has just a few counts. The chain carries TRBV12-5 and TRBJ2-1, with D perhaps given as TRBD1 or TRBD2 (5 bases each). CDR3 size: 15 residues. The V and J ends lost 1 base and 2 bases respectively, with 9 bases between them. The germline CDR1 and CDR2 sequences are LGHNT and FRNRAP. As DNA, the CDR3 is TGTGCTAGTGGTTTGGGAGGGGTTCCCTACAATGAGCAGTTCTTC. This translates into CASGLGGVPYNEQFF.

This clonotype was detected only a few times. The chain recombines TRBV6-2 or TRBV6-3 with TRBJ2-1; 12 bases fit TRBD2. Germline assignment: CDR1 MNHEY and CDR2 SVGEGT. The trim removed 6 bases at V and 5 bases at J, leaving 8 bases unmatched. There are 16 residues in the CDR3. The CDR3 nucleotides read TGTGCCAGCAGCCCCGCTAGCGGGGGGGCCCACAATGAGCAGTTCTTC. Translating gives CASSPASGGAHNEQFF.

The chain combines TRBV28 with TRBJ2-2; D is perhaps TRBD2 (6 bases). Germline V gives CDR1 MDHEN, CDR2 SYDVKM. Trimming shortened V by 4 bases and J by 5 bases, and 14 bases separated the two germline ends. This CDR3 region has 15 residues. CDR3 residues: CASSWRGPRTGELFF. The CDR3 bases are TGTGCCAGCAGTTGGAGGGGCCCAAGGACCGGGGAGCTGTTTTTT.

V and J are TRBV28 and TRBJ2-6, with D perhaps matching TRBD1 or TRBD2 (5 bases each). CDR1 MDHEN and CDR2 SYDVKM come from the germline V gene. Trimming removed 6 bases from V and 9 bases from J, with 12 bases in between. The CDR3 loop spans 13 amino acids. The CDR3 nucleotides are TGTGCCAGCAGCCCCGGGACGGACAACGTCCTGACTTTC. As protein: CASSPGTDNVLTF.

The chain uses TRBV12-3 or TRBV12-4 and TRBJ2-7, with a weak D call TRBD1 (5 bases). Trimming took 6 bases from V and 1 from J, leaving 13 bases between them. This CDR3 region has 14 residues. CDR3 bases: TGTGCCAGCAGAACAGGTCCTCGGTCCTACGAGCAGTACTTC. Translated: CASRTGPRSYEQYF.

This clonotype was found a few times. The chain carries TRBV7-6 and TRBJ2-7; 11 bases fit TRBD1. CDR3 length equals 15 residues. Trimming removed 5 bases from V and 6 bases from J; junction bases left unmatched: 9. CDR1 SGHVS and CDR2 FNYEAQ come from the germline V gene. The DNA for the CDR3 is TGTGCCAGCAGCAAGACCGGACAGGGGGCTGGCGAGCAGTACTTC. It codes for CASSKTGQGAGEQYF.

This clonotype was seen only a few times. The CDR3 DNA follows: TGCAGTGCTAGCCGGAACAGGGAGGCTGAAGCTTTCTTT. It yields the protein CSASRNREAEAFF. The rearrangement links TRBV20-1 to TRBJ1-1; tentative D call: TRBD1 (6 bases). CDR1 DFQATT and CDR2 SNEGSKA come from the germline V gene (reference sequence). The V and J ends lost 3 bases and 6 bases respectively, with 14 bases between them. The CDR3 length is 13 residues.

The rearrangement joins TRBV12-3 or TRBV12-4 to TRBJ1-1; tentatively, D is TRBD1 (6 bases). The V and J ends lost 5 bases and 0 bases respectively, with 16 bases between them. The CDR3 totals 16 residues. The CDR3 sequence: CASSTPRGGLNTEAFF. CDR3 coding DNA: TGTGCCAGCAGTACTCCCCGAGGGGGGCTGAACACTGAAGCTTTCTTT.

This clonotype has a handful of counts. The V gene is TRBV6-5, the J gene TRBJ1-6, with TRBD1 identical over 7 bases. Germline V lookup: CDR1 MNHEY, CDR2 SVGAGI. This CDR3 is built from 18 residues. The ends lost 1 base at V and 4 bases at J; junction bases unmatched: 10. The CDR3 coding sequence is TGTGCCAGCAGTTACTGGGCCCCAACGGGACAGTATAATTCACCCCTCCACTTT. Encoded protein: CASSYWAPTGQYNSPLHF.

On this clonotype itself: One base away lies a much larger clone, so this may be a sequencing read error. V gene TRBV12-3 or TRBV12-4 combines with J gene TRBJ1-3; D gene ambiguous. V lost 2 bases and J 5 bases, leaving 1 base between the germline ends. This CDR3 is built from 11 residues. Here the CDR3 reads CASSLRNTIYF. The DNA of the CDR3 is TGTGCCAGCAGTTTACGAAACACCATATATTTT.

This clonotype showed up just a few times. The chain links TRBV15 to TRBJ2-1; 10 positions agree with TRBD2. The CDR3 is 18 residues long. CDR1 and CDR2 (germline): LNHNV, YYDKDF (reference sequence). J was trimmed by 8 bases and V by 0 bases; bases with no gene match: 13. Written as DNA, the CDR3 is TGTGCCACCAGCAGAGATATGGCTAGCGGGGGAACCATGGATGAGCAGTTCTTC. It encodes CATSRDMASGGTMDEQFF.

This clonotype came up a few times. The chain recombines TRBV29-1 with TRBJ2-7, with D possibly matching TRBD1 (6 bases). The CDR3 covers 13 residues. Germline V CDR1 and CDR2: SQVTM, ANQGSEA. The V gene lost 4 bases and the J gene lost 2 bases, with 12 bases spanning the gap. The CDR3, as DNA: TGCAGCGTTGGGCCAGGGGAAACCTACGAGCAGTACTTC. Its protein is CSVGPGETYEQYF.

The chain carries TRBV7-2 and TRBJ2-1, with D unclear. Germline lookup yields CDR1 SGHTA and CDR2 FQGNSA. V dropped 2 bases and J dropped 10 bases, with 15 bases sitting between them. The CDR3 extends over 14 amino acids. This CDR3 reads CASSLTGPRREQFF. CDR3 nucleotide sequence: TGTGCCAGCAGCTTAACCGGGCCCAGGCGGGAGCAGTTCTTC. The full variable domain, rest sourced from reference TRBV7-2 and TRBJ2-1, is GAGVSQSPSNKVTEKGKDVELRCDPISGHTALYWYRQSLGQGLEFLIYFQGNSAPDKSGLPSDRFSAERTGGSVSTLTIQRTQQEDSAVYLCASSLTGPRREQFFGPGTRLTVL.

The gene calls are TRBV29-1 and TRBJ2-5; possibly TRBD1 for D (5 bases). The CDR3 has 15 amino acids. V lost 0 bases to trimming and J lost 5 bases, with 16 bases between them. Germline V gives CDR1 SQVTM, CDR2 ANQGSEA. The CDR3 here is CSVEEWGSPEETQYF. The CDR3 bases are TGCAGCGTTGAAGAGTGGGGCTCCCCAGAGGAGACCCAGTACTTC. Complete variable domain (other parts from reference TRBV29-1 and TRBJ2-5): SAVISQKPSRDICQRGTSLTIQCQVDSQVTMMFWYRQQPGQSLTLIATANQGSEATYESGFVIDKFPISRPNLTFSTLTVSNMSPEDSSIYLCSVEEWGSPEETQYFGPGTRLLVL.

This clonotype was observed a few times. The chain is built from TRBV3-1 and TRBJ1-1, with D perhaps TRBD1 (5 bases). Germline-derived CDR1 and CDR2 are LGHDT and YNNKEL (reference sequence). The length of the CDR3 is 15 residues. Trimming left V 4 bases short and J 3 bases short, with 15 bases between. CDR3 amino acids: CASSPRRGMDTEAFF. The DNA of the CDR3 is TGTGCCAGCAGCCCGAGGCGGGGCATGGACACTGAAGCTTTCTTT.

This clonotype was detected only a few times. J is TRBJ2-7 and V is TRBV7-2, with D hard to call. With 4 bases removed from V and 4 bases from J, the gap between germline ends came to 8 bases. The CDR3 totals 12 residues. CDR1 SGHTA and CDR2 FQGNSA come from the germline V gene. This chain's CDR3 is CASSSEKYEQYF. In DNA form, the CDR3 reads TGTGCCAGCAGCTCAGAAAAATACGAGCAGTACTTC.

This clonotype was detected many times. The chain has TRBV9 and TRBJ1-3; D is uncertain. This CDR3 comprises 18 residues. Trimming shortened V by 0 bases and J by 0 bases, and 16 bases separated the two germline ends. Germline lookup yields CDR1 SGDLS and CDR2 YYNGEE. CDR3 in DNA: TGTGCCAGCAGCGTAGGGGGAGGCGGACTACACTCTGGAAACACCATATATTTT. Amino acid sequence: CASSVGGGGLHSGNTIYF.

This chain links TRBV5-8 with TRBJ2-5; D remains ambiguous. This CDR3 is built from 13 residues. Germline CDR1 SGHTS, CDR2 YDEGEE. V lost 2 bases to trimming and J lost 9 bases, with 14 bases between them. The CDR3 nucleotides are TGTGCCAGCAGCTTCGACCGATGGATGGCCCAGTACTTC. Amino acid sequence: CASSFDRWMAQYF.

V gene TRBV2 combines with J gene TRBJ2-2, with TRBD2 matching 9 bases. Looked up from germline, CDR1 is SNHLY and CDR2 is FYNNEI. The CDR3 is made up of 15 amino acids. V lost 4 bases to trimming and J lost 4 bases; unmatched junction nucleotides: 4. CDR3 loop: CASSGGGAGTGELFF. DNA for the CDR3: TGTGCCAGCAGTGGCGGGGGGGCCGGCACCGGGGAGCTGTTTTTT.

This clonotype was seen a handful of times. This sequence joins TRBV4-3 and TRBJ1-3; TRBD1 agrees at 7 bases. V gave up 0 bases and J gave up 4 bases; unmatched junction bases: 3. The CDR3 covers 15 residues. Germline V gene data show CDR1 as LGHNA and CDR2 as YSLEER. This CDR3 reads CASSQDPGQGNTIYF. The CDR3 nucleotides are TGCGCCAGCAGCCAAGACCCGGGACAGGGAAACACCATATATTTT.

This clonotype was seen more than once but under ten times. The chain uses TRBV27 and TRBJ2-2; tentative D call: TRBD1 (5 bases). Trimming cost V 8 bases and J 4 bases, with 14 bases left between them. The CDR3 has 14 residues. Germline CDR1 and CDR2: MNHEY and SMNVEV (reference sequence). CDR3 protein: CASGYQGPTGELFF. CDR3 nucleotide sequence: TGTGCCAGCGGATACCAGGGCCCCACCGGGGAGCTGTTTTTT.

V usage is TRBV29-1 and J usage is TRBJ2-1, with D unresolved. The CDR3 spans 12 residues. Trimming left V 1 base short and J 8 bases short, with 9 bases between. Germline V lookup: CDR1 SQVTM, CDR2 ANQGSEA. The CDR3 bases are TGCAGCGTTGAAGCTGAGATTTATGAGCAGTTCTTC. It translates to CSVEAEIYEQFF.

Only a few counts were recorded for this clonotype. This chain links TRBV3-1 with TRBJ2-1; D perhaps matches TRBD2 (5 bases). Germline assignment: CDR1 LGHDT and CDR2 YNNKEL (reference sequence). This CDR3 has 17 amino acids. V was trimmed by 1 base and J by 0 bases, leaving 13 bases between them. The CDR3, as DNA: TGTGCCAGCAGCCAAGGCCTAGCTCAAAGCTCCTACAATGAGCAGTTCTTC. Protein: CASSQGLAQSSYNEQFF.

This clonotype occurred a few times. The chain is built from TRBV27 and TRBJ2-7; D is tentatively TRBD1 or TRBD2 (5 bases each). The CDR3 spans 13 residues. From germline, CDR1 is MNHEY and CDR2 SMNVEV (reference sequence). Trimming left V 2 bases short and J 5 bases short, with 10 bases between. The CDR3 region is CASSLMGTDEQYF. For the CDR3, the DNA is TGTGCCAGCAGTTTAATGGGGACGGACGAGCAGTACTTC.

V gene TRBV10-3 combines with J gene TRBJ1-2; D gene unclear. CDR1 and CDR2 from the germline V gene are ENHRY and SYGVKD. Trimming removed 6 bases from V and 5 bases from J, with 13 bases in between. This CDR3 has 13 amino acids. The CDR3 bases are TGTGCCATCAGGGTATTAGCAGATTATGGCTACACCTTC. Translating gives CAIRVLADYGYTF.

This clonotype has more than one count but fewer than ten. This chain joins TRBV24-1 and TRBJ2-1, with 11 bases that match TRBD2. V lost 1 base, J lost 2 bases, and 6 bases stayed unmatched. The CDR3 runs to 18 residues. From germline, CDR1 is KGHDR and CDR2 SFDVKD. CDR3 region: CATSDFQTSGVTYNEQFF. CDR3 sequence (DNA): TGTGCCACCAGTGATTTCCAGACTAGCGGGGTTACCTACAATGAGCAGTTCTTC.